This TCR beta chain was obtained from a study of shared clonotypes between healthy human individuals. There are 14 residues in the CDR3. The germline gives CDR1 SNHLY, CDR2 FYNNEI. V lost 1 base and J lost 4, with 10 bases in between. The assay was immunoSEQ multiplex PCR, and TCRdb's table has in-frame clones only and misses some. The sample shows millions of clones, about 95% of them seen only once. The chain joins TRBV2 to TRBJ1-2; D possibly corresponds to TRBD1 (5 bases). This clonotype was sampled from a man aged 18 to 35 in good health. Material: naive CD4+ T cells sorted from blood. Subset given: CD45RA+ positively selected. CDR3 in amino acids: CASSEDDSGYGYTF. Written as DNA, the CDR3 is TGTGCCAGCAGTGAAGATGACAGCGGCTATGGCTACACCTTC.